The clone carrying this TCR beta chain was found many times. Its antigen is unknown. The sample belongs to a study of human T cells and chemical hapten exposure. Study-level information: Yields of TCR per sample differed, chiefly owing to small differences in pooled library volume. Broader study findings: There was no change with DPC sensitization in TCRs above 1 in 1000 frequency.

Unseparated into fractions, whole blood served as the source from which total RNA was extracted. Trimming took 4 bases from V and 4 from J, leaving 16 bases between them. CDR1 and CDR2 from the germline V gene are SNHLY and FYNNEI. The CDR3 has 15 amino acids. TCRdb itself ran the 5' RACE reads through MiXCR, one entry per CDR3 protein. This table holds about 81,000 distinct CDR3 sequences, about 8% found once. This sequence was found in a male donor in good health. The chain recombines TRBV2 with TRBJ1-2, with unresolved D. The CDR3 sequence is CASSGGRPISYGYTF. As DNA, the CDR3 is TGTGCCAGCAGTGGTGGGCGACCGATTAGCTATGGCTACACCTTC.